Listed below are T cell receptor beta chains from one sample, sequenced in a study of glioma-infiltrating T cells after dendritic cell vaccination. Repertoires were generated with immunoSEQ multiplex PCR, while TCRdb's copy carries only in-frame clones and drops some. The table shows 90,000 to 100,000 clones, with roughly 83% occurring only once. The sequences come from blood, collected before dendritic cell vaccination. Every receptor here comes from a human donor with glioblastoma. Each CDR3 is given with its conserved first and last residue. D genes are given only for firm matches. Some rows have no size entry. The others give once, few or many, or a class for an expanded clone.

len,abundance,v_gene,d_gene,j_gene,CDR3aa,CDR3nt
15,NA,TRBV7-8,TRBD2,TRBJ2-1,CASSQRESMENEQFF,TGTGCCAGCAGCCAGCGGGAGTCCATGGAGAATGAGCAGTTCTTC
15,few,TRBV5-4,TRBD2,TRBJ2-7,CASSYTSGGSYEQYF,TGTGCCAGCAGCTACACTAGCGGGGGGTCCTACGAGCAGTACTTC
15,once,TRBV2,TRBD1,TRBJ1-2,CASRVTPDRVSGYTF,TGTGCCAGCAGGGTAACTCCGGACAGGGTCAGTGGCTACACCTTC
18,NA,TRBV9,TRBD1,TRBJ2-3,CASSVVGWGQGNTDTQYF,TGTGCCAGCAGCGTAGTAGGTTGGGGACAGGGGAACACAGATACGCAGTATTTT
12,NA,TRBV5-6,NA,TRBJ1-2,CASSSRPTGYTF,TGTGCCAGCAGCTCTAGACCGACCGGCTACACCTTC
18,NA,TRBV5-1,TRBD1,TRBJ1-2,CASSYIGQGARFGYGYTF,TGCGCCAGCAGCTATATTGGACAGGGGGCCCGGTTTGGCTATGGCTACACCTTC
14,NA,TRBV7-3,TRBD2,TRBJ2-3,CASSLTSGADTQYF,TGTGCCAGCAGCTTAACTAGCGGGGCAGATACGCAGTATTTT
16,NA,TRBV10-3,TRBD1,TRBJ2-1,CAGSPDRVPLYNEQFF,TGTGCCGGCAGCCCAGACAGGGTACCGCTCTACAATGAGCAGTTCTTC
15,NA,TRBV4-1,TRBD2,TRBJ2-3,CASSHVGGSTDTQYF,TGCGCCAGCAGCCACGTGGGGGGGAGCACAGATACGCAGTATTTT
15,many,TRBV7-4,TRBD1,TRBJ2-7,CASLPIRDREYEQYF,TGTGCCAGCCTTCCAATCCGGGACAGGGAGTACGAGCAGTACTTC
12,NA,TRBV7-2,NA,TRBJ2-7,CASSSSGYEQYF,TGTGCCAGCAGCTCATCGGGCTACGAGCAGTACTTC
15,NA,TRBV7-9,TRBD2,TRBJ2-7,CASSSPWGGSYEQYF,TGTGCCAGCAGTTCCCCCTGGGGGGGCTCCTACGAGCAGTACTTC
18,NA,TRBV10-3,NA,TRBJ2-2,CAISPRGLAVLNTGELFF,TGTGCCATCAGCCCCCGGGGGCTAGCGGTTTTGAACACCGGGGAGCTGTTTTTT
15,NA,TRBV6-4,TRBD1,TRBJ1-1,CASSATGQGASEAFF,TGTGCCAGCAGTGCTACGGGACAGGGGGCTTCTGAAGCTTTCTTT
13,NA,TRBV2,NA,TRBJ2-1,CASSARGVDEQFF,TGTGCCAGCAGTGCCCGGGGTGTCGATGAGCAGTTCTTC
14,NA,TRBV27,TRBD2,TRBJ2-7,CASRKTGLTYEQYF,TGTGCCAGCAGAAAGACGGGACTAACCTACGAGCAGTACTTC
11,NA,TRBV6-5,TRBD1,TRBJ1-2,CASSFGQARTF,TGTGCCAGCAGTTTCGGACAGGCCCGAACCTTC
14,NA,TRBV5-4,NA,TRBJ1-2,CASSLMGAGYGYTF,TGTGCCAGCAGCTTGATGGGGGCGGGCTATGGCTACACCTTC
14,few,TRBV2,NA,TRBJ1-2,CASRAQGGSYGYTF,TGTGCCAGCAGAGCACAGGGCGGGTCCTATGGCTACACCTTC